This TCR beta chain was observed in a study of T cells in Graves' hyperthyroidism and ophthalmopathy. This CDR3 is built from 15 residues. CDR1 and CDR2 from the germline V gene are MDHEN and SYDVKM. This clonotype was picked up many times. The junction and the germline gene differ at one end; a read error may be behind it. RNA transcripts were the template for amplifying TCR beta CDR3 regions. The HTBI primer set was used in a first-round RT-PCR of the TCR CDR3. TCRdb ran MiXCR on the multiplex PCR reads and lists one entry per CDR3 protein. The table has approximately 400,000 distinct CDR3 sequences, 19% seen once.

Sequencing was carried out using blood. The rearrangement uses TRBV28 and TRBJ2-2; D assignment may be TRBD1 or TRBD2 (6 bases each). The TCR originated in a woman younger than 30 with Graves' hyperthyroidism. CDR3 coding DNA: TGTGCCAGCAGGGGGGCAGCCACGAACACCGGGGGGCTGTTTTTT. This sequence encodes CASRGAATNTGGLFF.